This T cell receptor (beta chain) appears in the sequencing data of a study of blood T cell repertoires in COVID-19. Whole-study context: Acute-phase and convalescent COVID-19 samples originated in the United States, Italy and Spain. In each case, the material was cDNA or gDNA derived from T cells, B-cell-depleted T cells, or PBMCs.

In the original processing: Estimates of nucleated cell counts were drawn from the amplification of reference gene primers. Data came from immunoSEQ multiplex PCR; TCRdb stores just in-frame clones and leaves some out. V, J and clone size derive from that table, while D and trimming were established from the DNA sequence. The data show some 150,000 clones, 60% to 85% seen once. Looked up from germline, CDR1 is SGHDN and CDR2 is FVKESK. The CDR3 runs 13 residues. V shed 4 bases and J 8 bases; nucleotides not matched to a gene: 5. The sequenced sample consisted of peripheral blood. The chain combines TRBV14 with TRBJ1-1; 9 nucleotides line up with TRBD1. The sequence came from an older man with acute or convalescent COVID-19. The CDR3 loop is CASSLNRGREAFF. CDR3 DNA sequence: TGTGCCAGCAGCCTCAACAGGGGGCGCGAAGCTTTCTTT.